This TCR beta chain comes out of a study of CD8 T cells in ankylosing spondylitis (dated by TCRdb to the late 2010s). Study-level background: The study set out to find disease-linked TCR variants by profiling T cell receptor beta repertoires in ankylosing spondylitis patients and healthy donors. In total, the full study cohort was made up of 100 to 140 healthy donors and more than 20 ankylosing spondylitis patients. Peripheral blood was sampled, and synovial fluid was additionally collected from ankylosing spondylitis patients.

The CDR3 starts with the cysteine, ends with the phenylalanine, and has 14 residues. CDR3 DNA only is kept here, 42 bases in frame from base 1. The CDR1 and CDR2 encoded by the germline V gene are SGHAT and FQNNGV. Relative to germline, V is missing 5 bases and J is missing 1 base, with 4 bases of the junction outside any gene match. The study at large found these results: Some TCR beta motif variants had previously been reported in synovial fluid and blood of reactive arthritis patients, which suggested common disease-initiation mechanisms. Significant enrichment of the disease-linked clones was reported in matched synovial fluid samples from ankylosing spondylitis patients. Blood from ankylosing spondylitis patients appeared to be characterized by a TCR beta motif made up of several highly homologous amino acid variants. In peripheral blood, the disease-linked clones were found at relatively low frequencies and had a CD8+ phenotype.

This clonotype was counted a few times. The antigen this receptor binds is unknown. Base qualities are not recorded, but no much larger clone differs from it by a single base. TCRdb records Illumina HiSeq 2500 as the sequencer. Quantitative 5'-RACE with molecular barcodes was the method used to prepare the TCR beta libraries. The authors' pipeline ran thus. A new computational method, built on a probabilistic model of VDJ rearrangement, was used to identify disease-linked TCR variants. TCRdb reran the public reads through fastp at Q25 and MiXCR, keeping productive beta chains. Under each unique CDR3 protein, matching rows form one entry showing the most common genes and DNA. The V and J calls, along with clone size, are taken from TCRdb and not from the paper's own processing. Across this sample there are 400,000 or so distinct CDR3 sequences, with roughly 26% seen only once. Jointly, the top ten make up roughly 1% of the sample.

The sequence derives from a male donor with ankylosing spondylitis. The V gene is TRBV11-2 and the J gene is TRBJ2-5; 7 central bases correspond to TRBD1. Sequenced: blood, either unsorted or a sorted T cell fraction (not recorded which). In nucleotides, the sequence is TGTGCCAGCAGCCCGGGACAGTTCCAAGAGACCCAGTACTTC. It translates as CASSPGQFQETQYF.